This T cell receptor beta chain appears in the sequencing data of a study of blood T cell repertoires in COVID-19. About the research overall: Sources were T cells, B-cell-depleted T cells, or PBMCs; the material itself was cDNA or gDNA.

Study processing details: Nucleated cell number was recorded as an estimate derived from reference gene primer amplification. The assay was immunoSEQ multiplex PCR, and TCRdb's table has in-frame clones only and misses some. For V, J and clone size, that table is used; D and trimming come from the DNA. The sample has hundreds of thousands of clones; nearly 90% are singletons. Across about two dozen US areas, participants ranged in age from about 18 to 90 years. Which cohort a participant joined came from the clinical history participants gave. The CDR3 has 16 amino acids. Germline CDR1 reads LGHDT; CDR2 reads YNNKEL (reference sequence). Trimming left V 1 base short and J 0 bases short, with 13 bases between.

The rearrangement uses TRBV3-1 (or the pseudogene TRBV3-2) and TRBJ2-7, with a tentative D call TRBD1 (6 bases). Sequencing was carried out using PBMCs or T cells enriched from blood (not recorded which). This sequence originates from a woman aged 40 to 50 with acute COVID-19. In DNA, the CDR3 is TGTGCCAGCAGCCAAGGTCCAGGGGAAAACTCCTACGAGCAGTACTTC. This translates into CASSQGPGENSYEQYF.